This T cell receptor (beta chain) was obtained from a study of cytomegalovirus exposure and HLA in healthy donors. Study-wide results and caveats: Some TCR beta chains (roughly 160 of them) were listed as cytomegalovirus-associated. First-cohort TCR clusters were later found to tend to co-occur in the 120 or so validation repertoires.

The junction had 6 bases not matched to a gene; V was cut back by 0 bases and J by 10 bases. Germline V gene data show CDR1 as MGHRA and CDR2 as YSYEKL. The CDR3 consists of 15 residues. Sequencing was performed with immunoSEQ multiplex PCR; in TCRdb, only in-frame clones are kept and a portion is missing. The sample includes 150,000 to 250,000 clones, about 81% of them seen just once. Notes on this clone: Its target is unknown.

The rearrangement uses TRBV4-1 and TRBJ1-6; 7 bases are shared with TRBD1. The clonotype originates from a woman in her twenties or thirties in good health and CMV-seronegative. Sequencing was performed on PBMCs. The CDR3 sequence: CASSQDLARGSPLHF. The CDR3 DNA sequence: TGCGCCAGCAGCCAAGATCTGGCCAGGGGGTCACCCCTCCACTTT.